The source of this TCR beta chain is a study of blood T cell repertoires in COVID-19. Repertoires were generated with immunoSEQ multiplex PCR, while TCRdb's copy carries only in-frame clones and drops some. The repertoire holds under 150,000 clones, with around 80% as singletons. V lost 4 bases and J lost 3, with 13 bases in between. Germline V gene data show CDR1 as MNHEY and CDR2 as SVGAGI. This CDR3 contains 14 residues. This TCR derives from a man aged 60 to 75 with acute or convalescent COVID-19. The chain couples TRBV6-5 to TRBJ2-7; tentatively, D is TRBD1 (6 bases). The sequencing input was peripheral blood. The CDR3 DNA sequence: TGTGCCAGCAGTTTGAAAGGCAGGGGCTACGAGCAGTACTTC. Protein sequence: CASSLKGRGYEQYF.